These T cell receptor beta chains were read from a single sample in a study of early T cells in non-severe SARS-CoV-2 infection. TCRdb recomputed calls from the 5' RACE reads with MiXCR, one row per CDR3 protein. Here the sample spans nearly 90,000 distinct CDR3 sequences, under 15% being singletons. The sample taken for sequencing was whole blood. The origin of the receptors is an adult who was a healthcare worker with PCR-confirmed SARS-CoV-2 infection or an uninfected control (not recorded which). CDR3s include the opening cysteine and the closing phenylalanine or tryptophan.

>TRBV7-9
CASSSLRGQETQYF
>TRBV7-3
CASSPSYGGRVNEQFF
>TRBV29-1
CSVYRAATGELFF
>TRBV3-1
CAGSRGTGMYQETQYF
>TRBV15
CATSSAGTGNYEQYF
>TRBV14
CASSRAGGTYEQYF
>TRBV13
CASSSRLEFQTQYF
>TRBV7-8
CASSSSTDTQYF
>TRBV20-1
CSGQRGGLWGQEDTEAFF
>TRBV29-1
CSAGTSSNQPQHF
>TRBV6-6
CASSYSNELGEQFF
>TRBV9
CASSAPGSNQPQHF
>TRBV7-9
CASSLKDRDDNEQFF
>TRBV4-1
CASSQDHSQPQHF
>TRBV10-3
CAISESRNQPQHF
>TRBV9
CASSVGTNDYGYTF
>TRBV14
CASSQDWRERGLYNSPLHF
>TRBV12-3/TRBV12-4
CASSQEPKRDTQYF
>TRBV25-1
CASSPREGADEKLFF
>TRBV28
CASSLVLGRDPNTGELFF
>TRBV5-5
CASSTQTGQLNSPLHF
>TRBV29-1
CSVEGLAGGGSYNEQFF
>TRBV4-1
CASSPAPKGGGEAFF
>TRBV21-1
CASSVRRRGYEQYF
>TRBV10-3
CAISAGTSGSAYEQYF
>TRBV20-1
CSALQGAQSSYEQYF
>TRBV10-3
CAISLGSPETQYF
>TRBV20-1
CSARTGFAYNEQFF
>TRBV7-6
CASSPLPGSPLHF
>TRBV5-1
CAANEGTGGSDEQFF
>TRBV7-9
CASSLGSKETQYF
>TRBV7-9
CACSSLGTGGESELFF